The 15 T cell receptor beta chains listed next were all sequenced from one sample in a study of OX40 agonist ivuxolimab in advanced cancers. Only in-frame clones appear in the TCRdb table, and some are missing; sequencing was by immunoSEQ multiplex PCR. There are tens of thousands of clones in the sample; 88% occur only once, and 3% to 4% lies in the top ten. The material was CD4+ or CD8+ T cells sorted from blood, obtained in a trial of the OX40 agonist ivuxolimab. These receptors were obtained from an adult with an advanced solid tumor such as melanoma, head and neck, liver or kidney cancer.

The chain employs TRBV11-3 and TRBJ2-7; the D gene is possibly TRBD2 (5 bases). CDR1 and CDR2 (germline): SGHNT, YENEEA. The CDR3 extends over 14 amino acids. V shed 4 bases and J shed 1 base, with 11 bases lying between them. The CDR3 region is CASSSLGGSYEQYF. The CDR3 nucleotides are TGTGCCAGCAGCTCACTAGGCGGGTCCTACGAGCAGTACTTC.

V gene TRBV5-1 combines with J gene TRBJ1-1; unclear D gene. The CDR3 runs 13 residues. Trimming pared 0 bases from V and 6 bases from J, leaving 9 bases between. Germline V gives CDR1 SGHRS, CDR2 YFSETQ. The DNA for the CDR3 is TGCGCCAGCAGCTTGGCTGGGTGGGCTGAAGCTTTCTTT. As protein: CASSLAGWAEAFF.

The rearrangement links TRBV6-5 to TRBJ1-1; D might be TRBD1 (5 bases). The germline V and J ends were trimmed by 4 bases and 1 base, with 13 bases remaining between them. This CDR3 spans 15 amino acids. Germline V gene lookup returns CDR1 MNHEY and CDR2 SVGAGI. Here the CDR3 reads CASSSHRGANTEAFF. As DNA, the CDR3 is TGTGCCAGCAGTTCCCATCGTGGGGCGAACACTGAAGCTTTCTTT.

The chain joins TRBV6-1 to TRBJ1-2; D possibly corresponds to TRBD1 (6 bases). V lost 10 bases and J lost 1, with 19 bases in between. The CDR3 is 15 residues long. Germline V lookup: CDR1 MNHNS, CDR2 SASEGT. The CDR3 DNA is TGTGCCACGAAGGGACGGGGGGGCGGTAACTATGGCTACACCTTC. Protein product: CATKGRGGGNYGYTF.

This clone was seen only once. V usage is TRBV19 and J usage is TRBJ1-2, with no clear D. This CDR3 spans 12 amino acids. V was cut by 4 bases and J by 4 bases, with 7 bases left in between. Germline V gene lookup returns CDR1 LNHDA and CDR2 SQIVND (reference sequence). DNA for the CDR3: TGTGCCAGTAGTAGCACGGCCTATGGCTACACCTTC. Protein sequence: CASSSTAYGYTF.

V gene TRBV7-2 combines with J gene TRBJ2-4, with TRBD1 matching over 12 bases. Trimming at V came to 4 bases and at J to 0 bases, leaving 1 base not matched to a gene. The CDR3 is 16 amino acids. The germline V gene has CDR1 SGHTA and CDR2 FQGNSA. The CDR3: CASSWGQGAAKNIQYF. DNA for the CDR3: TGTGCCAGCAGCTGGGGACAGGGGGCAGCCAAAAACATTCAGTACTTC.

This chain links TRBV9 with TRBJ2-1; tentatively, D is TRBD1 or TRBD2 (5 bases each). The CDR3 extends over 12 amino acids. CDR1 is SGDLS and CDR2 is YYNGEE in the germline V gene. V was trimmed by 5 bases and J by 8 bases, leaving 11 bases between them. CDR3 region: CASRGVGDEQFF. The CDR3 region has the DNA TGTGCCAGCAGGGGAGTGGGGGATGAGCAGTTCTTC.

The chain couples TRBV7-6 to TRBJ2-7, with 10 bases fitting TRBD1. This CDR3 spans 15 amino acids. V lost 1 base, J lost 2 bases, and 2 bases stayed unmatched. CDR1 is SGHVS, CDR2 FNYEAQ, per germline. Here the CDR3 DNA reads TGTGCCAGCAGCTTAGGGGACAGGGGTACCTACGAGCAGTACTTC. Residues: CASSLGDRGTYEQYF.

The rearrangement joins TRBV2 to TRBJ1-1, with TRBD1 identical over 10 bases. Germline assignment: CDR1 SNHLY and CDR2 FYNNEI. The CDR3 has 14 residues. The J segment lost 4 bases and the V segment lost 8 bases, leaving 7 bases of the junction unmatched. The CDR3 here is CASFRQGAFTEAFF. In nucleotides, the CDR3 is TGTGCCAGCTTTAGACAGGGGGCCTTCACTGAAGCTTTCTTT. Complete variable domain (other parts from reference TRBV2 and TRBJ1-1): EPEVTQTPSHQVTQMGQEVILRCVPISNHLYFYWYRQILGQKVEFLVSFYNNEISEKSEIFDDQFSVERPDGSNFTLKIRSTKLEDSAMYFCASFRQGAFTEAFFGQGTRLTVV.

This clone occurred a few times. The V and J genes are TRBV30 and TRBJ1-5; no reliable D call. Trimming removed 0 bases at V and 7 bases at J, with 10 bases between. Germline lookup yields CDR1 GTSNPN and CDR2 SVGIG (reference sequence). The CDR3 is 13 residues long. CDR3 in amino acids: CAWSVAPRQPQHF. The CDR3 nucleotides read TGTGCCTGGAGTGTCGCCCCTAGGCAGCCCCAGCATTTT.

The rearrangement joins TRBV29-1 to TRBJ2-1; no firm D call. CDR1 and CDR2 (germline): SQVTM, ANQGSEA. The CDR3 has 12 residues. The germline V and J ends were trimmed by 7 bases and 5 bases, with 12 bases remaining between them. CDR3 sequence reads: CSAIWGNNEQFF. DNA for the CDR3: TGCAGCGCTATCTGGGGAAACAATGAGCAGTTCTTC.

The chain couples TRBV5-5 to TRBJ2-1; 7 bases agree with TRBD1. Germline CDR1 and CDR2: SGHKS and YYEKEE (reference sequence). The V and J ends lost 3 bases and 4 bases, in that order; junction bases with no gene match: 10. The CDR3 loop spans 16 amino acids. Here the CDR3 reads CASSSRRDRLYNEQFF. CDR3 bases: TGTGCCAGCAGCTCCCGCCGGGACAGATTATACAATGAGCAGTTCTTC. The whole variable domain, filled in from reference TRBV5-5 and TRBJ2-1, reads DAGVTQSPTHLIKTRGQQVTLRCSPISGHKSVSWYQQVLGQGPQFIFQYYEKEERGRGNFPDRFSARQFPNYSSELNVNALLLGDSALYLCASSSRRDRLYNEQFFGPGTRLTVL.

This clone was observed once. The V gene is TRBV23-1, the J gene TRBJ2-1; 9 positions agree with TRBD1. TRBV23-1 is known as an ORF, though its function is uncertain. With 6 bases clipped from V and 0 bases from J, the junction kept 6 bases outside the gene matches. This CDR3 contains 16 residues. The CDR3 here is CASSPGTGSSYNEQFF. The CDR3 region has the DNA TGCGCCAGCAGCCCCGGGACAGGGAGCTCCTACAATGAGCAGTTCTTC.

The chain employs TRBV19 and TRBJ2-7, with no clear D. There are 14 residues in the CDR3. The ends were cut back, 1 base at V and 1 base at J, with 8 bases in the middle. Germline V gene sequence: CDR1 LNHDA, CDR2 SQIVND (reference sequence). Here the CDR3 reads CASSIAGTSYEQYF. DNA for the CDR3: TGTGCCAGTAGTATAGCGGGCACTTCCTACGAGCAGTACTTC.

The CDR3 DNA follows: TGCGCCAGCAGCTGGGCTCAGGATAACCCTGGGGCCAACGTCCTGACTTTC. It codes for CASSWAQDNPGANVLTF. The genes are TRBV5-1 and TRBJ2-6; D remains unclear. Germline V CDR1 and CDR2: SGHRS, YFSETQ. The V gene lost 3 bases and the J gene lost 2 bases, with 15 bases spanning the gap. The CDR3 extends over 17 amino acids.